Following are 8 T cell receptor beta chains from one sample sequenced in a study of T cell responses to AZD1222 COVID-19 vaccine. Clones were read by immunoSEQ multiplex PCR, and TCRdb kept only the in-frame ones, dropping some. The sample lists approximately 60,000 clones, roughly 89% occurring once. Specimen: peripheral blood, collected on day 0 of AZD1222 vaccination. Receptors originate from an adult in good health.

J is TRBJ1-1 and V is TRBV5-1; D might be TRBD1 (5 bases). Per germline, CDR1 SGHRS and CDR2 YFSETQ. Between the trimmed V and J ends, which lost 4 bases and 7 bases, there was a span of 20 bases. This CDR3 spans 15 amino acids. The CDR3 sequence: CASSPDRFRVDEAFF. CDR3 bases: TGCGCCAGCAGCCCCGACAGATTCAGGGTCGATGAAGCTTTCTTT.

The V call is TRBV7-2, the J call TRBJ2-2; no reliable D call. The CDR3 is 13 amino acids. The V and J ends lost 1 base and 7 bases respectively, with 7 bases between them. The V gene's germline CDR1 is SGHTA and CDR2 FQGNSA. The CDR3 spells CASSLDAVGELFF. CDR3 in DNA: TGTGCCAGCAGCTTAGATGCAGTCGGGGAGCTGTTTTTT.

J is TRBJ1-2 and V is TRBV5-6; TRBD1 might be the D (5 bases). CDR1 is SGHDT, CDR2 YYEEEE, per germline. This CDR3 is built from 16 residues. V lost 5 bases and J 7 bases, leaving 24 bases between the germline ends. For the CDR3, the DNA is TGTGCCAGCAGTCTTGAAATTTCCGGGGAAAGGGGTGGCTACACCTTC. Translating it yields CASSLEISGERGGYTF.

This chain uses TRBV7-2 with TRBJ1-2, with D possibly being TRBD1 (6 bases). V was cut by 4 bases and J by 2 bases, with 14 bases left in between. The CDR3 sequence is 15 residues long. The germline V gene has CDR1 SGHTA and CDR2 FQGNSA. Here the CDR3 reads CASSSPRTGNYGYTF. The CDR3 coding sequence is TGTGCCAGCAGCTCCCCTCGTACAGGGAACTATGGCTACACCTTC.

The chain is built from TRBV6-5 and TRBJ2-7; TRBD1 matches at 9 bases. V was clipped by 6 bases and J by 6 bases; unmatched bases: 6. This CDR3 spans 13 amino acids. Germline loops: CDR1 MNHEY, CDR2 SVGAGI. DNA of the CDR3: TGTGCCAGCAGCCGGGACAGGGCTGGCGAGCAGTACTTC. This codes for CASSRDRAGEQYF.

This clone was detected only a few times. The rearrangement joins TRBV7-9 to TRBJ1-4; weak D call: TRBD1 (5 bases). The CDR3 spans 14 residues. Trimming took off 1 base at V and 5 bases at J, with 8 bases between the two ends. Per the germline V gene, CDR1 is SEHNR and CDR2 is FQNEAQ (reference sequence). In DNA, the CDR3 is TGTGCCAGCAGCTTAGGGGGGAGGAATGAAAAACTGTTTTTT. It specifies CASSLGGRNEKLFF.

The chain links TRBV6-5 to TRBJ2-2; D may be TRBD2 (7 bases). V was clipped by 7 bases and J by 5 bases, with 14 bases between them. Germline V gives CDR1 MNHEY, CDR2 SVGAGI. CDR3 length: 14 amino acids. This CDR3 reads CASTGGRDTGELFF. In DNA form, the CDR3 reads TGTGCCAGCACCGGGGGGCGGGATACCGGGGAGCTGTTTTTT.

CDR3 region: CASEAVNTEAFF. CDR3 nucleotides: TGTGCCAGCGAGGCGGTGAACACTGAAGCTTTCTTT. The rearrangement uses TRBV6-1 and TRBJ1-1; D call uncertain. There are 12 residues in the CDR3. Germline loops: CDR1 MNHNS, CDR2 SASEGT. Trimming stripped 8 bases from V and 0 bases from J, with 7 bases between.